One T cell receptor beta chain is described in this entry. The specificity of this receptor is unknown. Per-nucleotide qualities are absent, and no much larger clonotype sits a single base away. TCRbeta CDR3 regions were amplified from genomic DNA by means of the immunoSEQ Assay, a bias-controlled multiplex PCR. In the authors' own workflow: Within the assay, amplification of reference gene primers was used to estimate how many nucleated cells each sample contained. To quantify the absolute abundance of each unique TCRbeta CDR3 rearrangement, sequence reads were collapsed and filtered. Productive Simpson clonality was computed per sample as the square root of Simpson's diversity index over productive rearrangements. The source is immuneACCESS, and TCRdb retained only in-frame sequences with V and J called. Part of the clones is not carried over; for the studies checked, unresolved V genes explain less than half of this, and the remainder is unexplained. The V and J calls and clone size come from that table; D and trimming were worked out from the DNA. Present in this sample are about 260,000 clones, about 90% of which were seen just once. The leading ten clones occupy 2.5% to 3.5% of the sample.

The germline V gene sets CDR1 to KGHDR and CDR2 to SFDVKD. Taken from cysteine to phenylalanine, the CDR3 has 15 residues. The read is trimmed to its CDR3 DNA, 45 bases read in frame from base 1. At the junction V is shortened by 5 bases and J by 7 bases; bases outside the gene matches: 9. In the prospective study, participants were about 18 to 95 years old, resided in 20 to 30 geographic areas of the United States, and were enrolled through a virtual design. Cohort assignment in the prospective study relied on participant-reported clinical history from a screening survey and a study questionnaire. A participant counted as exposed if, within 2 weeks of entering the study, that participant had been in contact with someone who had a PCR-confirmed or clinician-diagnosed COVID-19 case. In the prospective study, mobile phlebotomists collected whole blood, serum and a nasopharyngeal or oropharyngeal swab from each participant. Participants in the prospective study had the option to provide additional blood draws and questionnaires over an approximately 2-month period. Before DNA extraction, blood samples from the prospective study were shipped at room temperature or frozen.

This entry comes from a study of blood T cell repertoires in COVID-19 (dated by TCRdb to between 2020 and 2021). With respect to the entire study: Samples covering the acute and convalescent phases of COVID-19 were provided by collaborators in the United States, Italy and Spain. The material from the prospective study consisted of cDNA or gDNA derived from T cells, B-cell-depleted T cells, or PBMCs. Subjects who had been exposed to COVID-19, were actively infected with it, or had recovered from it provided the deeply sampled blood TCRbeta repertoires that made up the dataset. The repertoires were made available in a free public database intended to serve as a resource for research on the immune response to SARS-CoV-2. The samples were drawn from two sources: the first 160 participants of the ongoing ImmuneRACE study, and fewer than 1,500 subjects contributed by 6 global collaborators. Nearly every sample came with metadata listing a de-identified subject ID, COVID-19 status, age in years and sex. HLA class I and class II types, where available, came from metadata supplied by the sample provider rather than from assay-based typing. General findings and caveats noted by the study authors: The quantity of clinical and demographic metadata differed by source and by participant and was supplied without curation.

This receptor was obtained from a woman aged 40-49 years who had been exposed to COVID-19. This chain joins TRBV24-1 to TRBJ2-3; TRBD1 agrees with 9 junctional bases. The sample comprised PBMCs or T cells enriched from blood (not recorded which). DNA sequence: TGTGCCACCAGTGGTATGGGACAGGGTACTCATACGCAGTATTTT. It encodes CATSGMGQGTHTQYF.